Below, one TCR beta chain is given with its context. Its cognate antigen is unknown. This entry is derived from a study of radiotherapy plus CTLA-4 blockade in lung cancer. CTLA-4 blockade with ipilimumab, together with focal radiation, was given to patients with chemo-refractory metastatic non-small-cell lung cancer. TCRdb's table, derived via immunoSEQ multiplex PCR, lists solely in-frame clones and lacks some. Of 50,000 to 65,000 clones listed, 77% were seen once; the top ten hold around 2.4%. Study-wide results and caveats: Following radiotherapy plus ipilimumab, tumor-derived TCR clones expanded in the blood. It was early blood T cell clone dynamics, with interferon-beta, that reportedly best predicted response.

This CDR3 contains 16 residues. Trimming took 1 base from V and 0 from J; bases not matched to a gene: 3. Germline lookup yields CDR1 LGHNA and CDR2 YSLEER. The sequencing used peripheral blood, collected from a patient treated with radiotherapy plus ipilimumab. The chain carries TRBV4-3 and TRBJ2-5; 9 nucleotides line up with TRBD1. The sequence derives from a human donor with non-small cell lung cancer whose response to radiotherapy plus ipilimumab could not be evaluated. CDR3 region: CASSQGTGGHQETQYF. For the CDR3, the DNA is TGCGCCAGCAGCCAAGGAACAGGGGGCCACCAAGAGACCCAGTACTTC.